This T cell receptor (beta chain) was captured by sequencing in a study of T cells after yellow fever vaccination. Template switching by 5'RACE produced TCR cDNA, adding a universal primer site and UMIs. TCRdb re-analysed the 5' RACE reads in MiXCR, keeping a single row per CDR3 protein. The sample lists 350,000 to 450,000 distinct CDR3 sequences; 6.2% were seen once. The CDR3 covers 14 residues. Germline CDR1 SGHTA, CDR2 FQGNSA. V lost 5 bases and J lost 6; bases outside the gene matches: 6. The specimen was PBMCs, collected 5 days after the yellow fever booster vaccination. This sequence joins TRBV7-2 and TRBJ2-2; TRBD2 agrees at 7 bases. This receptor was obtained from a man between 25 and 39 years old who received the YFV17D yellow fever vaccine. The CDR3 reads CASSTDGGSGELFF. CDR3 DNA: TGTGCCAGCAGCACCGACGGGGGGTCCGGGGAGCTGTTTTTT. Complete variable domain (other parts from reference TRBV7-2 and TRBJ2-2): GAGVSQSPSNKVTEKGKDVELRCDPISGHTALYWYRQSLGQGLEFLIYFQGNSAPDKSGLPSDRFSAERTGGSVSTLTIQRTQQEDSAVYLCASSTDGGSGELFFGEGSRLTVL.